This is a list of T cell receptor beta chains from one sample in a study of T-cell reconstitution after alpha-beta-depleted transplantation in children. TCRdb reprocessed the PCR reads via MiXCR and lists one record per CDR3 protein. The sample gives 540,000 or so distinct CDR3 sequences, 23% of which show up once; 13% to 15% is in the top ten. The sample in question was PBMCs, mostly from graft donor cells, obtained 360 days after TCRalphabeta/CD19-depleted stem cell transplant. These receptors all come from a boy under two years old who had a stem cell transplant for acute myeloid leukemia, so the T cells may come from the graft donor. CDR3s include the opening cysteine and the closing phenylalanine or tryptophan. The order of the fields is CDR3 protein, V gene, CDR3 length.

CSASGGGVNQPQHF,TRBV20-1,14
CASSSTQDLGNEQFF,TRBV4-1,15
CASRAATNEKLFF,TRBV6-1,13
CATSRNLVGGVLEKLFF,TRBV15,17
CASSLRLFDTDTQYF,TRBV27,15
CASSEGDQETQYF,TRBV13,13
CASSLVPENTEAFF,TRBV11-2,14
CASSALGDTQYF,TRBV9,12
CSVPRDRITDTQYF,TRBV29-1,14
CASSPRGTAHIPTDTQYF,TRBV12-3/TRBV12-4,18
CASSRTGVATEAFF,TRBV5-6,14
CASSLRGEEAGELFF,TRBV5-1,15
CASSQGGRGPNYGYTF,TRBV12-3/TRBV12-4,16
CASRGPASGDLSSYNEQFF,TRBV12-3/TRBV12-4,19
CASSWTGGYVNEKLFF,TRBV27,16
CASSNRGSYYEQYF,TRBV5-6,14
CASSQLVEETQYF,TRBV7-6,13
CSAGRLNTGELFF,TRBV20-1,13
CASSLGEGHHQETQYF,TRBV7-3,16
CASSRGGIGELFF,TRBV12-3/TRBV12-4,13
CASSFLAGGGETQYF,TRBV12-3/TRBV12-4,15
CASSPPGNGGNQPQHF,TRBV7-9,16
CSVADRAEKLFF,TRBV29-1,12
CASSYTPAGGLTDTQYF,TRBV12-3/TRBV12-4,17
CASRLRRGGRETQYF,TRBV6-1,15
CASSLGGQNQETQYF,TRBV28,15
CASSHKNGWAMNTEAFF,TRBV4-3,17
CASRGRRVQETQYF,TRBV11-3,14
CATSRDTAPRENIQYF,TRBV15,16
CASSVGQGGQQYF,TRBV9,13
CSASFPLPSGGADTQYF,TRBV20-1,17
CASGRTGHQETQYF,TRBV5-1,14
CATSDLNNWAGELFF,TRBV24-1,15
CASSFVGWRTASPSGNTIYF,TRBV28,20